This T cell receptor (beta chain) was obtained from a study of regulatory T cells in long-lasting Graves disease. The wider study: Graves' patients diagnosed newly had used antithyroid drugs under 3 months. General study points: Persistent disease was characterized by preferential usage of TRBV28, TRBJ1-2 and TRBJ2-5.

As for time point: newly diagnosed GD, antithyroid drugs for less than 3 months. From PBMCs, RNA was extracted and then used to make the TCR library. American Thyroid Association guidelines defined how Graves' disease was diagnosed. This clonotype has a count of ten or more. Its antigen is not known. The TCR beta library used iRepertoire HTBI primers with Arm-PCR amplification of CDR3. A single record per CDR3 protein comes from TCRdb applying MiXCR to the multiplex PCR reads. This table has some 250,000 distinct CDR3 sequences, around a sixth appearing once. The germline gives CDR1 DFQATT, CDR2 SNEGSKA (reference sequence). Between the trimmed V and J ends, which lost 3 bases and 5 bases, there was a span of 19 bases. The length of the CDR3 is 15 residues. In addition, the sample was reused for a study of T cells in Graves' hyperthyroidism and ophthalmopathy. That study reports: When the TCR CDR3 underwent first-round RT-PCR, the HTBI primer set was used.

The V and J genes are TRBV20-1 and TRBJ1-2, with TRBD1 as a possible D gene (6 bases). The TCR sequence derives from a woman in her 30s with Graves disease. The specimen comprised peripheral blood mononuclear cells (PBMCs), sampled at new diagnosis, from a patient treated with antithyroid drugs. For the CDR3, the DNA is TGCAGTGCTAGGAGGACAGTTTCCTCTGGGTATGGCTACACCTTC. Protein sequence: CSARRTVSSGYGYTF.